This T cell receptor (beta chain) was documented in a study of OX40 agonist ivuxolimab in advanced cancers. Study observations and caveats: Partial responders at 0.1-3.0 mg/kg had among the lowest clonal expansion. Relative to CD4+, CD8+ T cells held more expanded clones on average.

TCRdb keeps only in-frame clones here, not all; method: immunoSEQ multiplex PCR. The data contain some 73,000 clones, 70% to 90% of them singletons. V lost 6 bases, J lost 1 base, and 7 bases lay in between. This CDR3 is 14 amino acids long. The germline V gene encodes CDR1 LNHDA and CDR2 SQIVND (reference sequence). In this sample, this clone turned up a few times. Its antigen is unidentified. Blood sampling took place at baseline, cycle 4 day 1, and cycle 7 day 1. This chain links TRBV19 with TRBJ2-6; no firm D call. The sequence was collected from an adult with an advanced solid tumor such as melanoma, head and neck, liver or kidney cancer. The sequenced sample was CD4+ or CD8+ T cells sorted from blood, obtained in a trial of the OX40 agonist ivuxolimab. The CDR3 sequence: CASSVLSGANVLTF. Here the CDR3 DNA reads TGTGCCAGTAGCGTCCTATCTGGGGCCAACGTCCTGACTTTC.